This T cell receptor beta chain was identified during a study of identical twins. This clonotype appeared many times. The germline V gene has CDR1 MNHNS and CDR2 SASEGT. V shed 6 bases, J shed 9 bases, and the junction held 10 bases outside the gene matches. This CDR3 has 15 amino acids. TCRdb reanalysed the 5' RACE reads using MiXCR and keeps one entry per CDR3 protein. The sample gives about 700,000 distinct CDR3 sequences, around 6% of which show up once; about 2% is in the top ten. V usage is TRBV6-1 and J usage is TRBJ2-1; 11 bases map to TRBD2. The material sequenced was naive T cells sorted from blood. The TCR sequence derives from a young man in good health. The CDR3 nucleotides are TGTGCCAGCAGGGGACTAGCGGAAATGGGGGGTGAGCAGTTCTTC. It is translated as CASRGLAEMGGEQFF.